The 11 T cell receptor beta chains given below trace back to one sample, sequenced in a study of regulatory T cells in long-lasting Graves disease. Time point reported: newly diagnosed GD, antithyroid drugs for less than 3 months. PBMCs were the source of the RNA used for TCR sequencing. Construction of TCR beta libraries relied on iRepertoire HTBI primers and on Arm-PCR targeting CDR3 regions. TCRdb used MiXCR to reprocess the multiplex PCR reads, holding one entry per CDR3 protein. The sample contains hundreds of thousands of distinct CDR3 sequences, about a sixth of which appear only once. A further study also used this sample, focusing on T cells in Graves' hyperthyroidism and ophthalmopathy.

This sample comprised peripheral blood mononuclear cells (PBMCs), obtained at new diagnosis, from a patient treated with antithyroid drugs. Receptor source: a man in his forties with Graves disease.

V gene TRBV29-1 combines with J gene TRBJ2-5, with 9 bases aligning to TRBD1. This CDR3 has 13 residues. Trimming took 6 bases from V and 5 from J; bases not matched to a gene: 7. Per germline, CDR1 SQVTM and CDR2 ANQGSEA. DNA for the CDR3: TGCAGCGTCCAAACAGGGGGCTGGGAGACCCAGTACTTC. This codes for CSVQTGGWETQYF.

This chain uses TRBV28 with TRBJ2-5; possible D gene TRBD2, 6 bases. CDR1 is MDHEN, CDR2 SYDVKM, per germline. The germline V and J ends were trimmed by 4 bases and 11 bases, with 17 bases remaining between them. CDR3 size: 13 residues. DNA of the CDR3: TGTGCCAGCAGTTGGCCACTAGCAGAAGAGCAGTACTTC. It specifies CASSWPLAEEQYF.

There are many counts of this clonotype. The chain joins TRBV7-2 to TRBJ2-5; weak D call: TRBD2 (6 bases). The CDR3 consists of 14 residues. CDR1 is SGHTA, CDR2 FQGNSA, per germline. V was shortened by 3 bases and J by 5 bases, with 13 bases between the two germline ends. CDR3 sequence: CASSFQGTGETQYF. In DNA, the CDR3 is TGTGCCAGCAGCTTCCAAGGGACTGGCGAGACCCAGTACTTC.

This clonotype was observed many times. V usage is TRBV5-1 and J usage is TRBJ2-7; 8 bases match TRBD1. V trimming: 0 bases; J trimming: 5 bases; junction bases outside the gene matches: 4. The CDR3 extends over 14 amino acids. Germline values: CDR1 SGHRS, CDR2 YFSETQ. CDR3 in DNA: TGCGCCAGCAGCTTGGGGGACAGGCTCGACGAGCAGTACTTC. Amino acid sequence: CASSLGDRLDEQYF.

This clonotype showed up many times. The chain has TRBV6-2 or TRBV6-3 and TRBJ2-7, with TRBD1 as a possible D gene (5 bases). V shed 1 base and J shed 2 bases, with 9 bases lying between them. The CDR3 has 14 residues. Looked up from germline, CDR1 is MNHEY and CDR2 is SVGEGT. In DNA, the CDR3 is TGTGCCAGCAGTTACTTAGGGGCCACCTACGAGCAGTACTTC. Protein sequence: CASSYLGATYEQYF.

This clonotype was seen a handful of times. The V call is TRBV10-1, the J call TRBJ1-2, with D unclear. Trimming cost V 5 bases and J 8 bases, with 15 bases left between them. There are 13 residues in the CDR3. Germline values: CDR1 WNHNN, CDR2 SYGVQD (reference sequence). The CDR3 region is CASSSGLAGGYTF. As DNA, the CDR3 is TGCGCCAGCAGTTCGGGTCTTGCCGGGGGCTACACCTTC.

In its sample, this clonotype was seen many times. V gene TRBV2 combines with J gene TRBJ1-1; maybe TRBD1 (6 bases). Germline V gives CDR1 SNHLY, CDR2 FYNNEI. The CDR3 length is 15 residues. V lost 3 bases and J 4 bases, leaving 15 bases between the germline ends. In DNA, the CDR3 is TGTGCCAGCAGTGATATCAGGGGAGGTGCCACTGAAGCTTTCTTT. Translating gives CASSDIRGGATEAFF.

This clonotype was seen many times. The gene calls are TRBV4-1 and TRBJ1-1; D remains ambiguous. V dropped 1 base and J dropped 1 base, with 7 bases sitting between them. Germline V gene sequence: CDR1 MGHRA, CDR2 YSYEKL. The CDR3 is made up of 14 amino acids. CDR3 coding DNA: TGCGCCAGCAGCCAAGCGCTCCAGAACACTGAAGCTTTCTTT. Its translation: CASSQALQNTEAFF.

This clonotype came up a few times. The genes are TRBV7-2 and TRBJ2-7; no clear D gene. The CDR3 runs to 13 residues. V lost 5 bases and J 0 bases, leaving 8 bases between the germline ends. The germline V gene encodes CDR1 SGHTA and CDR2 FQGNSA. CDR3 nucleotides: TGTGCCAGCAGCCAGGATCACTCCTACGAGCAGTACTTC. It translates to CASSQDHSYEQYF.

This clonotype was observed at least ten times. The chain recombines TRBV5-1 with TRBJ2-1; D is ambiguous. Germline V lookup: CDR1 SGHRS, CDR2 YFSETQ. The CDR3 length is 16 residues. V dropped 0 bases and J dropped 3 bases, with 13 bases sitting between them. In nucleotides, the CDR3 is TGCGCCAGCAGCTTGGCCGTCAGTTCTCTCTACAATGAGCAGTTCTTC. Translated, it gives CASSLAVSSLYNEQFF.

This clonotype was detected many times. V usage is TRBV20-1 and J usage is TRBJ2-7; TRBD1 is a possible D gene (5 bases). The CDR3 is made up of 11 amino acids. Germline V gives CDR1 DFQATT, CDR2 SNEGSKA (reference sequence). The V end lost 5 bases, the J end lost 3 bases, and 8 bases lay between the germline ends. CDR3 in DNA: TGCAGTGCTCAACAGGACTACGAGCAGTACTTC. This translates into CSAQQDYEQYF.